The rows below give T cell receptor beta chains drawn from one sample of a study of CD8+CD57+ T cells in acquired aplastic anemia. In TCRdb, the reads were re-called with MiXCR into one record per CDR3 protein. The table includes 150,000 to 200,000 distinct CDR3 sequences, 50% to 75% detected once. The sample was sorted CD4+, CD8+, or CD8+CD57+ T cells (not recorded which) from PBMCs. The receptors here all came from a human donor with severe aplastic anemia or a healthy control (not recorded which). CDR3s include the opening cysteine and the closing phenylalanine or tryptophan. A D gene is named only where the DNA matches it firmly. A clone size is listed for some rows: how often the clone was seen (once, few, many), or a class if it is expanded.

D: .
size: .
J: TRBJ2-7
V: TRBV7-8
DNA: TGTGCCAGCAGCTTAGGTTGGGTCTGGACCCCGGAGACATCCTACGAGCAGTACTTC
CDR3: CASSLGWVWTPETSYEQYF

D: .
size: many
J: TRBJ2-1
V: TRBV7-2
DNA: TGTGCCAGCAGCCTCCGGGATTCCTACAATGAGCAGTTCTTC
CDR3: CASSLRDSYNEQFF

D: .
size: .
J: TRBJ1-2
V: TRBV10-3
DNA: TGTGCCATCAGGGGGGCCTCGACCGGGGGCTACACCTTC
CDR3: CAIRGASTGGYTF

D: .
size: .
J: TRBJ2-7
V: TRBV7-2
DNA: TGTGCCAGCAGCTTGGGACCGACTTTGAACGAGCAGTACTTC
CDR3: CASSLGPTLNEQYF

D: TRBD2
size: few
J: TRBJ2-7
V: TRBV7-9
DNA: TGTGCCAGCAGCAAACTAGCGGGGGGGCCTTACGAGCAGTACTTC
CDR3: CASSKLAGGPYEQYF

D: .
size: .
J: TRBJ2-7
V: TRBV20-1
DNA: TGCAGTGCTAGACTGGGACAAGCCTACGAGCAGTGCTTC
CDR3: CSARLGQAYEQCF

D: .
size: many
J: TRBJ2-2
V: TRBV20-1
DNA: TGCAGCACCATTGATGTTGGTCGATCCGGGGAGCTGTTTTTT
CDR3: CSTIDVGRSGELFF

D: .
size: .
J: TRBJ1-2
V: TRBV25-1
DNA: TGTGCCAGCAGTCGGGGGGTTTCCTATGGCTACACCTTC
CDR3: CASSRGVSYGYTF

D: .
size: .
J: TRBJ2-7
V: TRBV24-1
DNA: TGTGCCACCAGTGCCTCCCCGGGGACCACCTACGAGCAGTACTTC
CDR3: CATSASPGTTYEQYF

D: TRBD2
size: few
J: TRBJ2-3
V: TRBV2
DNA: TGTGCCAGCAGCCCACTAGCGGGGGAGCTAGATACGCAGTATTTT
CDR3: CASSPLAGELDTQYF

D: TRBD2
size: .
J: TRBJ2-7
V: TRBV5-1
DNA: TGCGCCAGCAGCTGGTCTAGCGGGAACTACGAGCAGTACTTC
CDR3: CASSWSSGNYEQYF

D: TRBD2
size: once
J: TRBJ2-7
V: TRBV2
DNA: TGTGCCAGCTTACTAGCGGGGGGCCGCAGCTCCTACGAGCAGTACTTC
CDR3: CASLLAGGRSSYEQYF

D: .
size: few
J: TRBJ1-1
V: TRBV7-8
DNA: TGTGCCAGCAGCTCAGACCAGGGGTTGGACACTGAAGCTTTCTTT
CDR3: CASSSDQGLDTEAFF

D: TRBD1
size: .
J: TRBJ2-3
V: TRBV9
DNA: TGTGCCAGCAGCGGATGGACAGGGGGCTTCACAGATACGCAGTATTTT
CDR3: CASSGWTGGFTDTQYF

D: TRBD1
size: .
J: TRBJ1-1
V: TRBV15
DNA: TGTGCCACCAGCGTCTCCGGGACAGACACTGAAGCTTTCTTT
CDR3: CATSVSGTDTEAFF

D: TRBD2
size: .
J: TRBJ2-1
V: TRBV24-1
DNA: TGTGCCACCAGTGACCGAATCGGACTAGCGGGAGTCAATGAGCAGTTCTTC
CDR3: CATSDRIGLAGVNEQFF

D: .
size: .
J: TRBJ2-7
V: TRBV7-2
DNA: TGTGCCAGCAGCTTAGCGCTCGGGACGCTTTACGAGCAGTACTTC
CDR3: CASSLALGTLYEQYF

D: .
size: .
J: TRBJ1-2
V: TRBV20-1
DNA: TGCAGTGCAGCGATCTCTCACACCTTC
CDR3: CSAAISHTF

D: .
size: .
J: TRBJ1-3
V: TRBV5-1
DNA: TGCGCCAGCAGTCAGACCCACTCTGGAAACACCATATATTTT
CDR3: CASSQTHSGNTIYF

D: TRBD1
size: few
J: TRBJ1-6
V: TRBV7-9
DNA: TGTGCCAGCAGCTTGGGGACAGGGCGTCGGTCACCCCTCCACTTT
CDR3: CASSLGTGRRSPLHF

D: TRBD1
size: many
J: TRBJ2-7
V: TRBV7-9
DNA: TGTGCCAGCAGCTACATGACAGGGGGATACGAGCAGTACTTC
CDR3: CASSYMTGGYEQYF

D: TRBD1
size: many
J: TRBJ2-7
V: TRBV7-9
DNA: TGTGCCAGCAGCTACCAACCGGGACAGGGGACCTACGAGCAGTACTTC
CDR3: CASSYQPGQGTYEQYF

D: .
size: few
J: TRBJ2-7
V: TRBV19
DNA: TGTGCCAGTAGTATCTCAGGGCTCTCCTACGAGCAGTACTTC
CDR3: CASSISGLSYEQYF

D: .
size: .
J: TRBJ2-5
V: TRBV6-5
DNA: TGTGCCAGCAGTTACGCCACAGGGACCCAGTACTTC
CDR3: CASSYATGTQYF

D: TRBD2
size: few
J: TRBJ2-7
V: TRBV20-1
DNA: TGCAGTGCTTGGGGGGCTAGCGGGAGCGTATCCTACGAGCAGTACTTC
CDR3: CSAWGASGSVSYEQYF

D: TRBD1
size: .
J: TRBJ2-7
V: TRBV19
DNA: TGTGCCAGTAGAGAGCAGGGGGCCGGGTACGAGCAGTACTTC
CDR3: CASREQGAGYEQYF

D: TRBD2
size: .
J: TRBJ2-1
V: TRBV24-1
DNA: TGTGCCACCAGTGATTTTAGACTAGCGGGAGTCGATGAGCAGTTCTTC
CDR3: CATSDFRLAGVDEQFF

D: TRBD1
size: .
J: TRBJ1-5
V: TRBV12-3/TRBV12-4
DNA: TGTGCCAGCAGGTATGGGACAGAGGGGATAGAGAGTTTT
CDR3: CASRYGTEGIESF

D: .
size: .
J: TRBJ2-1
V: TRBV20-1
DNA: TGCAGTGCTAGACCTAGGACCCGAGGAAACAATGAGCAGTTCTTC
CDR3: CSARPRTRGNNEQFF

D: TRBD2
size: .
J: TRBJ2-7
V: TRBV7-9
DNA: TGTGCCAGCAGCTTAGTGGGGGGGGCTAGCGGGGGGCTTACCTACGAGCAGTACTTT
CDR3: CASSLVGGASGGLTYEQYF